Presented here are 21 T cell receptor beta chains from one specimen sequenced in a study of blood T cell repertoires in COVID-19. Repertoires were generated with immunoSEQ multiplex PCR, while TCRdb's copy carries only in-frame clones and drops some. Of 250,000 to 300,000 clones in the sample, around 90% are singletons; the top ten hold 2% to 2.5%. The sample comprised peripheral blood. These receptors were collected from a woman between 45 and 65 years old who had recovered from COVID-19.

The chain links TRBV6-6 to TRBJ1-4, with 7 bases that match TRBD1. CDR1 and CDR2 from the germline V gene are MNHNY and SVGAGI (reference sequence). CDR3 length: 16 amino acids. With V trimmed by 2 bases and J by 7 bases, 10 bases remained unmatched. CDR3 in amino acids: CASSYPPGTASEKLFF. The CDR3 coding sequence is TGTGCCAGCAGTTACCCTCCCGGGACAGCGAGTGAAAAACTGTTTTTT.

V usage is TRBV5-1 and J usage is TRBJ2-3; 13 bases fit TRBD2. Germline V CDR1 and CDR2: SGHRS, YFSETQ. The J segment lost 6 bases and the V segment lost 1 base, leaving 5 bases of the junction unmatched. This CDR3 contains 16 residues. CDR3 nucleotide sequence: TGCGCCAGCAGCTTGTTACTAGCGGGAGGGCCGGATACGCAGTATTTT. Its translation is CASSLLLAGGPDTQYF.

The chain has TRBV5-1 and TRBJ2-7; TRBD1 aligns across 8 bases. Germline loops: CDR1 SGHRS, CDR2 YFSETQ. The trim removed 2 bases at V and 1 base at J, leaving 8 bases unmatched. CDR3 length: 16 residues. Written as DNA, the CDR3 is TGCGCCAGCAGCTTTCAAGCGGACAGGGTATCCTACGAGCAGTACTTC. Amino acids: CASSFQADRVSYEQYF.

The chain carries TRBV4-1 and TRBJ2-7; D may be TRBD2 (6 bases). The V gene's germline CDR1 is MGHRA and CDR2 YSYEKL. This CDR3 contains 15 residues. The V gene lost 1 base and the J gene lost 2 bases, with 12 bases spanning the gap. CDR3 coding DNA: TGCGCCAGCAGCCAAGGGCCTAGCGTGACCTACGAGCAGTACTTC. Encoded protein: CASSQGPSVTYEQYF.

The rearrangement links TRBV27 to TRBJ2-3; 8 positions match TRBD2. CDR3 size: 18 residues. Germline loops: CDR1 MNHEY, CDR2 SMNVEV (reference sequence). Germline trimming cut 5 bases from V and 3 bases from J; bases unmatched to any gene: 16. DNA for the CDR3: TGTGCCAGCAGTCCGATTTCCGGGACTAGGGGGGTGACAGATACGCAGTATTTT. Its translation is CASSPISGTRGVTDTQYF.

The gene calls are TRBV5-1 and TRBJ2-3; D is undetermined. From germline, CDR1 is SGHRS and CDR2 YFSETQ. CDR3 size: 14 residues. V lost 0 bases to trimming and J lost 3 bases, with 8 bases between them. CDR3 DNA: TGCGCCAGCAGCTTGGACTCTATGACAGATACGCAGTATTTT. It translates to CASSLDSMTDTQYF.

This clone was detected only once. The genes are TRBV9 and TRBJ2-7, with 8 bases that match TRBD2. With 4 bases clipped from V and 5 bases from J, the junction kept 11 bases outside the gene matches. CDR1 and CDR2 (germline): SGDLS, YYNGEE. The CDR3 has 15 residues. For the CDR3, the DNA is TGTGCCAGCAGCCCGTCTAGCGGGTTCGTCAACGAGCAGTACTTC. Translation gives CASSPSSGFVNEQYF.

In its sample, this clone was seen once. The V and J genes are TRBV5-1 and TRBJ2-2, with a possible D match to TRBD1 (6 bases). V dropped 0 bases and J dropped 5 bases, with 17 bases sitting between them. Looked up from germline, CDR1 is SGHRS and CDR2 is YFSETQ. The CDR3 has 17 residues. The CDR3 loop is CASSLAGTTGRTGELFF. CDR3 in DNA: TGCGCCAGCAGCTTGGCCGGTACGACAGGAAGGACCGGGGAGCTGTTTTTT.

The chain couples TRBV5-4 to TRBJ2-1; 9 bases fit TRBD1. The V and J ends lost 1 base and 4 bases, in that order; junction bases with no gene match: 6. Germline V gives CDR1 SGHNT, CDR2 YYREEE (reference sequence). This CDR3 has 16 residues. Written as DNA, the CDR3 is TGTGCCAGCAGCTTGAATGGACAGGGGATATACAATGAGCAGTTCTTC. Translation: CASSLNGQGIYNEQFF. The variable domain in full, completed from reference TRBV5-4 and TRBJ2-1, reads ETGVTQSPTHLIKTRGQQVTLRCSSQSGHNTVSWYQQALGQGPQFIFQYYREEENGRGNFPPRFSGLQFPNYSSELNVNALELDDSALYLCASSLNGQGIYNEQFFGPGTRLTVL.

The V and J genes are TRBV10-2 and TRBJ2-7; the D gene is possibly TRBD2 (6 bases). Trimming shortened V by 3 bases and J by 3 bases, and 9 bases separated the two germline ends. The germline CDR1 and CDR2 sequences are WSHSY and SAAADI. CDR3 length equals 13 residues. The CDR3 reads CASSETSYYEQYF. The DNA of the CDR3 is TGCGCCAGCAGTGAAACTAGCTACTACGAGCAGTACTTC.

The V gene is TRBV4-3, the J gene TRBJ2-3; no definite D call. V lost 1 base and J lost 4, with 6 bases in between. CDR3 length: 13 amino acids. The germline V gene encodes CDR1 LGHNA and CDR2 YSLEER. This CDR3 is CASSQVQPDTQYF. CDR3 sequence (DNA): TGCGCCAGCAGCCAAGTACAGCCAGATACGCAGTATTTT.

Note on this clone: Other DNA sequences of this sample code for an identical CDR3. This sequence joins TRBV5-1 and TRBJ2-3; 9 nucleotides match TRBD1. J was trimmed by 1 base and V by 4 bases; bases with no gene match: 4. CDR3 length: 15 amino acids. The germline V gene encodes CDR1 SGHRS and CDR2 YFSETQ. The CDR3 is CASSPRTGGTDTQYF. The CDR3 bases are TGCGCCAGCAGCCCTCGGACAGGGGGCACAGATACGCAGTATTTT. The variable domain in full, completed from reference TRBV5-1 and TRBJ2-3, reads KAGVTQTPRYLIKTRGQQVTLSCSPISGHRSVSWYQQTPGQGLQFLFEYFSETQRNKGNFPGRFSGRQFSNSRSEMNVSTLELGDSALYLCASSPRTGGTDTQYFGPGTRLTVL.

The chain is built from TRBV2 and TRBJ1-1, with unresolved D. This CDR3 is built from 14 residues. V lost 6 bases to trimming and J lost 8 bases, with 19 bases between them. Germline V gene data show CDR1 as SNHLY and CDR2 as FYNNEI. In nucleotides, the CDR3 is TGTGCCAGCAGGGCCCGGGTCGGTTTGACCGAAGCTTTCTTT. Its protein is CASRARVGLTEAFF.

The chain has TRBV30 and TRBJ1-1; 7 bases line up with TRBD1. The CDR3 is made up of 15 amino acids. Germline V lookup: CDR1 GTSNPN, CDR2 SVGIG (reference sequence). J lost 1 base, V lost 2 bases, and 7 bases had no gene match. The CDR3 coding sequence is TGTGCCTGGAGTCACAGGACAGGAGGGAACACTGAAGCTTTCTTT. This translates into CAWSHRTGGNTEAFF.

The chain recombines TRBV7-8 with TRBJ2-4; D is unclear. V was cut by 5 bases and J by 2 bases, with 10 bases left in between. CDR3 size: 14 residues. Per the germline V gene, CDR1 is SGHVS and CDR2 is FQNEAQ. CDR3 sequence reads: CASSAIVTKNIQYF. CDR3 bases: TGTGCCAGCAGCGCAATAGTAACCAAAAACATTCAGTACTTC. The whole variable domain, remainder taken from reference TRBV7-8 and TRBJ2-4, is GAGVSQSPRYKVAKRGQDVALRCDPISGHVSLFWYQQALGQGPEFLTYFQNEAQLDKSGLPSDRFFAERPEGSVSTLKIQRTQQEDSAVYLCASSAIVTKNIQYFGAGTRLSVL.

V gene TRBV6-5 combines with J gene TRBJ2-7, with TRBD1 as a possible D gene (5 bases). Germline V gene lookup returns CDR1 MNHEY and CDR2 SVGAGI. Between the trimmed V and J ends, which lost 2 bases and 5 bases, there was a span of 16 bases. This CDR3 has 15 residues. The DNA for the CDR3 is TGTGCCAGCAGTTACGGTTTCCTGGCAGGGAACGAGCAGTACTTC. It encodes CASSYGFLAGNEQYF.

The chain is built from TRBV4-3 and TRBJ2-3; maybe TRBD1 (6 bases). V shed 1 base and J shed 2 bases, with 10 bases lying between them. The germline gives CDR1 LGHNA, CDR2 YSLEER. This CDR3 spans 15 amino acids. Here the CDR3 DNA reads TGCGCCAGCAGCCAAGGACAGGCAAACACAGATACGCAGTATTTT. Protein product: CASSQGQANTDTQYF.

This chain connects TRBV19 to TRBJ1-5, with TRBD1 matching over 8 bases. J was trimmed by 0 bases and V by 4 bases; bases with no gene match: 5. The CDR3 sequence is 16 residues long. Germline assignment: CDR1 LNHDA and CDR2 SQIVND (reference sequence). CDR3 sequence (DNA): TGTGCCAGTAGTACCGTAGACAGGGGTAGCAATCAGCCCCAGCATTTT. Protein: CASSTVDRGSNQPQHF.

The V call is TRBV3-1 (or the pseudogene TRBV3-2), the J call TRBJ1-3, with D possibly TRBD1 on 6 matching bases. Between the trimmed V and J ends, which lost 3 bases and 4 bases, there was a span of 13 bases. The germline V gene has CDR1 LGHDT and CDR2 YNNKEL (reference sequence). The CDR3 contains 15 residues. CDR3 coding DNA: TGTGCCAGCAGCCAGAGGGGGACACTCGGAAACACCATATATTTT. This encodes CASSQRGTLGNTIYF.

This chain connects TRBV27 to TRBJ1-2, with 8 nucleotides matching TRBD1. This CDR3 region has 15 residues. J was trimmed by 7 bases and V by 0 bases; bases with no gene match: 7. CDR1 and CDR2 from the germline V gene are MNHEY and SMNVEV (reference sequence). CDR3 loop: CASSLSPGGTAGYTF. The CDR3 DNA is TGTGCCAGCAGTTTATCCCCAGGGGGCACGGCTGGCTACACCTTC.

V and J are TRBV15 and TRBJ1-3; D call uncertain. Trimming cost V 0 bases and J 0 bases, with 9 bases left between them. Per germline, CDR1 LNHNV and CDR2 YYDKDF (reference sequence). The CDR3 covers 16 residues. For the CDR3, the DNA is TGTGCCACCAGCAGAGATTACGGTAGCTCTGGAAACACCATATATTTT. It specifies CATSRDYGSSGNTIYF. The complete variable domain, with remaining parts taken from reference TRBV15 and TRBJ1-3, reads DAMVIQNPRYQVTQFGKPVTLSCSQTLNHNVMYWYQQKSSQAPKLLFHYYDKDFNNEADTPDNFQSRRPNTSFCFLDIRSPGLGDTAMYLCATSRDYGSSGNTIYFGEGSWLTVV.